Shown below are 4 T cell receptor beta chains from a single sample sequenced in a study of early T cells in non-severe SARS-CoV-2 infection. TCRdb analysed the 5' RACE reads with MiXCR anew, one entry per CDR3 protein. The sample yields about 60,000 distinct CDR3 sequences, 20% to 25% seen once. This sample comprised whole blood, obtained at baseline. These receptors came from an adult who was a healthcare worker with PCR-confirmed SARS-CoV-2 infection or an uninfected control (not recorded which).

This clonotype has a handful of counts. V is TRBV4-1 and J is TRBJ1-6; no clear D gene. Per germline, CDR1 MGHRA and CDR2 YSYEKL. The CDR3 has 17 amino acids. Trimming removed 0 bases at V and 7 bases at J, with 16 bases between. CDR3 DNA: TGCGCCAGCAGCCAAGACAGGAAAGGGATTCCAAATTCACCCCTCCACTTT. Amino acids: CASSQDRKGIPNSPLHF.

Only a few counts were recorded for this clonotype. V is TRBV25-1 and J is TRBJ1-4, with D tentatively TRBD1 (6 bases). The germline V and J ends were trimmed by 5 bases and 2 bases, with 12 bases remaining between them. Germline V gene data show CDR1 as MGHDK and CDR2 as SYGVNS. The CDR3 has 15 residues. CDR3 sequence: CASSINGGTNEKLFF. CDR3 in DNA: TGTGCCAGCAGTATTAACGGGGGCACTAATGAAAAACTGTTTTTT.

V is TRBV2 and J is TRBJ1-1; TRBD1 is a possible D gene (5 bases). The CDR3 consists of 13 residues. CDR1 and CDR2 (germline): SNHLY, FYNNEI. Trimming removed 8 bases from V and 4 bases from J, with 14 bases in between. CDR3 sequence reads: CASVRDGGTEAFF. As DNA, the CDR3 is TGTGCCAGCGTCAGGGACGGGGGCACTGAAGCTTTCTTT.

This clonotype was counted only a few times. The rearrangement joins TRBV15 to TRBJ2-3; D is undetermined. This CDR3 contains 17 residues. CDR1 and CDR2 (germline): LNHNV, YYDKDF (reference sequence). The V and J ends lost 8 bases and 3 bases respectively, with 24 bases between them. The CDR3 DNA is TGTGCCACCTCCTGGGCCCCAGGCAGGCTCGGGACAGATACGCAGTATTTT. Translation: CATSWAPGRLGTDTQYF.